The rows below give T cell receptor beta chains drawn from one sample of a study of OX40 agonist ivuxolimab in advanced cancers. Profiled with immunoSEQ multiplex PCR; TCRdb holds only in-frame clones, not every one. There are tens of thousands of clones in the sample; about nine tenths occur only once, and 0.8% to 1% lies in the top ten. This sample comprised CD4+ or CD8+ T cells sorted from blood, obtained in a trial of the OX40 agonist ivuxolimab. The receptors here all came from an adult with an advanced solid tumor such as melanoma, head and neck, liver or kidney cancer. Each CDR3 is given with its conserved first and last residue. A D gene is named only where the DNA matches it firmly. Clone size, where shown, is once, few, many, or a class for clones that have expanded.

clone size	V gene	J gene	CDR3 length	D gene	CDR3 protein	CDR3 DNA
-	TRBV5-5	TRBJ1-1	15	-	CASSLRAVRGTEAFF	TGTGCCAGCAGCCTAAGGGCGGTTAGGGGCACTGAAGCTTTCTTT
-	TRBV5-1	TRBJ2-7	16	TRBD1	CASSFFAGTGLGEQYF	TGCGCCAGCAGCTTTTTCGCCGGGACAGGGCTCGGCGAGCAGTACTTC
-	TRBV29-1	TRBJ1-1	13	-	CSVRSRGNTEAFF	TGCAGCGTTCGCTCAAGGGGGAACACTGAAGCTTTCTTT
-	TRBV6-6	TRBJ2-5	15	TRBD2	CASSPGLVGGETQYF	TGTGCCAGCAGTCCGGGACTAGTGGGGGGGGAGACCCAGTACTTC
-	TRBV20-1	TRBJ2-5	10	-	CSAAKETQYF	TGCAGTGCTGCAAAAGAGACCCAGTACTTC
-	TRBV11-2	TRBJ1-1	14	-	CASSHHQGRAEAFF	TGTGCCAGCAGTCACCACCAGGGTAGGGCTGAAGCTTTCTTT
-	TRBV7-2	TRBJ1-4	19	TRBD1	CASSRRTGGERATNEKLFF	TGTGCCAGCAGCCGGAGGACAGGGGGCGAGAGGGCAACTAATGAAAAACTGTTTTTT
-	TRBV13	TRBJ2-1	20	TRBD2	CASSPYTRTSGRTSYNEQFF	TGTGCCAGCAGCCCTTATACCCGGACTAGCGGGAGGACTTCCTACAATGAGCAGTTCTTC
-	TRBV28	TRBJ2-7	14	TRBD2	CASSPREGKREQYF	TGTGCCAGCAGCCCCCGGGAGGGAAAACGCGAGCAGTACTTC
-	TRBV7-3	TRBJ2-6	18	-	CASSLRAVGMAGANVLTF	TGTGCCAGCAGCTTAAGGGCAGTGGGGATGGCTGGGGCCAACGTCCTGACTTTC
-	TRBV28	TRBJ2-6	13	-	CASSFMGANVLTF	TGTGCCAGCAGTTTTATGGGGGCCAACGTCCTGACTTTC
-	TRBV5-1	TRBJ1-4	15	-	CASSLQGRGYEKLFF	TGCGCCAGCAGCTTGCAGGGGCGAGGGTATGAAAAACTGTTTTTT
-	TRBV7-9	TRBJ2-3	15	TRBD2	CASSLEGGGMLAQYF	TGTGCCAGCAGCTTAGAAGGCGGGGGTATGCTCGCGCAGTATTTT
-	TRBV27	TRBJ2-5	15	-	CASSFSWAVQETQYF	TGTGCCAGCAGTTTTTCCTGGGCAGTCCAAGAGACCCAGTACTTC
-	TRBV9	TRBJ1-2	16	TRBD1	CASSEEAGTGVYGYTF	TGTGCCAGCAGCGAAGAGGCCGGGACAGGGGTCTATGGCTACACCTTC
-	TRBV28	TRBJ2-1	14	-	CASSLFLGRNEQFF	TGTGCCAGCAGTTTATTTCTGGGACGGAATGAGCAGTTCTTC
once	TRBV6-5	TRBJ2-7	15	-	CASRRGAPGSYEQYF	TGTGCCAGCAGGAGGGGGGCCCCCGGGTCCTACGAGCAGTACTTC
-	TRBV5-6	TRBJ1-1	14	-	CASSLWARNTEAFF	TGTGCCAGCAGCTTGTGGGCCAGGAACACTGAAGCTTTCTTT
-	TRBV29-1	TRBJ1-6	14	TRBD1	CSVSPQGTNSPLHF	TGCAGCGTCTCCCCACAGGGGACAAATTCACCCCTCCACTTT
-	TRBV5-1	TRBJ2-2	15	TRBD1	CASIPTTGVTGELFF	TGCGCCAGCATCCCCACAACAGGGGTGACCGGGGAGCTGTTTTTT
once	TRBV29-1	TRBJ2-1	11	-	CSVVRQAEQFF	TGCAGCGTTGTTAGGCAGGCAGAACAGTTCTTC
-	TRBV7-3	TRBJ2-4	13	-	CASSPGAKNIQYF	TGTGCCAGCAGCCCAGGGGCCAAAAACATTCAGTACTTC
-	TRBV9	TRBJ2-3	15	-	CASSPRLGDTDTQYF	TGTGCCAGCAGCCCCCGACTAGGGGACACAGATACGCAGTATTTT
-	TRBV12-5	TRBJ1-5	22	TRBD1	CASGLVRNSGTGDGGSNQPQHF	TGTGCTAGTGGTTTGGTACGAAATTCCGGGACAGGGGACGGGGGGAGCAATCAGCCCCAGCATTTT
-	TRBV7-7	TRBJ2-1	15	-	CASSPDLSSYNEQFF	TGTGCCAGCAGCCCCGACTTAAGCTCCTACAATGAGCAGTTCTTC
-	TRBV5-4	TRBJ2-5	13	TRBD1	CASRLQGKETQYF	TGTGCCAGCAGGTTACAGGGGAAAGAGACCCAGTACTTC
-	TRBV7-3	TRBJ2-1	12	-	CASSSNYNEQFF	TGTGCCAGCAGCTCCAACTACAATGAGCAGTTCTTC
-	TRBV19	TRBJ1-5	15	-	CASSAGPGGIQPQHF	TGTGCCAGTAGTGCCGGCCCAGGTGGGATTCAGCCCCAGCATTTT
-	TRBV9	TRBJ2-7	15	-	CASSPFAEEFYEQYF	TGTGCCAGCAGTCCCTTCGCGGAGGAATTCTACGAGCAGTACTTC
-	TRBV11-2	TRBJ2-1	16	TRBD2	CASSLPTSGSVNEQFF	TGTGCCAGCAGCTTACCGACTAGCGGGAGCGTCAATGAGCAGTTCTTC
once	TRBV6-1	TRBJ2-7	15	TRBD2	CASRGLAGRLIEQYF	TGTGCCAGCAGGGGACTAGCGGGGAGGCTAATCGAGCAGTACTTC
-	TRBV7-6	TRBJ1-5	13	-	CASSAAGYQPQHF	TGTGCCAGCAGCGCGGCAGGGTATCAGCCCCAGCATTTT
-	TRBV5-1	TRBJ1-1	15	TRBD1	CASSPGQGKSTEAFF	TGCGCCAGCAGCCCTGGACAGGGTAAGAGCACTGAAGCTTTCTTT
-	TRBV9	TRBJ2-2	14	TRBD2	CASSGAGFNGELFF	TGTGCCAGCAGCGGAGCGGGGTTTAACGGGGAGCTGTTTTTT
-	TRBV2	TRBJ1-5	15	-	CASSFKADSNQPQHF	TGTGCCAGCAGCTTCAAGGCAGATAGCAATCAGCCCCAGCATTTT
-	TRBV10-1	TRBJ2-3	16	TRBD2	CASSESSGGAGDTQYF	TGCGCCAGCAGTGAGTCTAGCGGGGGGGCCGGGGATACGCAGTATTTT
-	TRBV5-1	TRBJ2-1	13	TRBD1	CASGTASYNEQFF	TGCGCCAGTGGGACAGCCTCCTACAATGAGCAGTTCTTC
-	TRBV4-3	TRBJ1-1	14	-	CASSLQDRNTEAFF	TGCGCCAGCAGCCTCCAGGACAGAAACACTGAAGCTTTCTTT
-	TRBV28	TRBJ2-5	13	TRBD1	CATLIQGAETQYF	TGTGCCACTCTCATACAGGGGGCAGAGACCCAGTACTTC
few	TRBV7-9	TRBJ1-2	15	TRBD1	CASSPMTGRGNGYTF	TGTGCCAGCAGCCCGATGACAGGGAGGGGAAATGGCTACACCTTC
once	TRBV7-2	TRBJ2-7	17	TRBD2	CASSLSVGPSGRREQYF	TGTGCCAGCAGCTTAAGTGTCGGCCCTAGCGGGAGACGCGAGCAGTACTTC
-	TRBV6-5	TRBJ1-2	13	TRBD1	CASSETGHYGYTF	TGTGCCAGCAGCGAGACAGGGCACTATGGCTACACCTTC
-	TRBV11-2	TRBJ2-3	15	-	CASSLGQGGTDTQYF	TGTGCCAGCAGCTTAGGACAGGGAGGGACAGATACGCAGTATTTT
-	TRBV28	TRBJ2-5	16	TRBD1	CASSFPTGQASETQYF	TGTGCCAGCAGTTTCCCTACGGGACAGGCATCGGAGACCCAGTACTTC
-	TRBV5-4	TRBJ2-7	17	TRBD2	CASSLGVTSPSSYEQYF	TGTGCCAGCAGCTTGGGGGTGACTAGCCCCAGCTCCTACGAGCAGTACTTC
-	TRBV11-3	TRBJ2-1	15	TRBD1	CASISIGGRGNEQFF	TGTGCCAGCATCTCTATAGGGGGCAGGGGTAATGAGCAGTTCTTC
-	TRBV15	TRBJ1-3	16	-	CATSRDIIGSGNTIYF	TGTGCCACCAGCAGAGATATAATAGGCTCTGGAAACACCATATATTTT
-	TRBV5-1	TRBJ1-1	14	-	CASSLGVMNTEAFF	TGCGCCAGCAGCTTGGGTGTAATGAACACTGAAGCTTTCTTT